This passage covers 22 T cell receptor beta chains from one sample sequenced in a study of CD8 T cells in ankylosing spondylitis. TCRdb processed the 5' RACE reads anew with MiXCR; each CDR3 protein has one entry. This table has under 170,000 distinct CDR3 sequences, approximately 48% appearing once. What was sequenced was synovial fluid, either unsorted or a sorted T cell fraction (not recorded which). Receptors were obtained from a male donor with ankylosing spondylitis.

Within the sample, this clonotype is large. CDR3 sequence: CASSQPSLNTEAFF. The CDR3 DNA reads as TGTGCCAGCAGCCAACCCTCCCTGAACACTGAAGCTTTCTTT. V is TRBV7-9 and J is TRBJ1-1; D unclear. CDR3 length: 14 amino acids. V was pared by 5 bases and J by 0 bases, with 10 bases between. Germline assignment: CDR1 SEHNR and CDR2 FQNEAQ (reference sequence).

The J gene is TRBJ2-7, the V gene TRBV29-1, with a weak D call TRBD1 (6 bases). The CDR3 runs 13 residues. V dropped 7 bases and J dropped 0 bases, with 13 bases sitting between them. Germline CDR1 is SQVTM and CDR2 is ANQGSEA. CDR3 DNA sequence: TGCAGCGCGGGAAGGACAGACTCCTACGAGCAGTACTTC. It encodes CSAGRTDSYEQYF.

At least ten counts were recorded for this clonotype. The V call is TRBV20-1, the J call TRBJ2-5; TRBD1 agrees at 9 bases. Trimming took 1 base from V and 5 from J; bases not matched to a gene: 5. Germline loops: CDR1 DFQATT, CDR2 SNEGSKA (reference sequence). The CDR3 is made up of 14 amino acids. CDR3 protein: CSARGTGATETQYF. As DNA, the CDR3 is TGCAGTGCTAGAGGGACAGGGGCGACGGAGACCCAGTACTTC.

The V call is TRBV18, the J call TRBJ2-7, with D maybe TRBD1 (6 bases). Trimming removed 1 base from V and 4 bases from J, with 17 bases in between. The CDR3 length is 16 residues. Germline CDR1 is KGHSH and CDR2 is LQKENI. The CDR3 here is CASSPRRGSRLYEQYF. DNA for the CDR3: TGTGCCAGCTCACCACGCAGGGGATCACGGTTGTACGAGCAGTACTTC. The full variable domain, completed using reference TRBV18 and TRBJ2-7, is NAGVMQNPRHLVRRRGQEARLRCSPMKGHSHVYWYRQLPEEGLKFMVYLQKENIIDESGMPKERFSAEFPKEGPSILRIQQVVRGDSAAYFCASSPRRGSRLYEQYFGPGTRLTVT.

The chain couples TRBV20-1 to TRBJ2-7; 7 nucleotides agree with TRBD2. V shed 5 bases and J 0 bases; nucleotides not matched to a gene: 7. Germline V gene data show CDR1 as DFQATT and CDR2 as SNEGSKA (reference sequence). The CDR3 spans 14 residues. CDR3 DNA: TGCAGTGCTCGGGGGGACTGGAGCTCCTACGAGCAGTACTTC. Translating it yields CSARGDWSSYEQYF.

The chain combines TRBV2 with TRBJ2-7; a possible D gene is TRBD2 (5 bases). The V and J ends lost 7 bases and 1 base respectively, with 14 bases between them. The CDR3 is made up of 14 amino acids. Germline values: CDR1 SNHLY, CDR2 FYNNEI. The CDR3 nucleotides are TGTGCCAGCAACGGAGGCAGGCGATCCTACGAGCAGTACTTC. Its translation is CASNGGRRSYEQYF.

At least ten counts were recorded for this clonotype. The chain employs TRBV13 and TRBJ2-7; a possible D gene is TRBD2 (5 bases). The CDR3 runs 14 residues. Germline V gene lookup returns CDR1 PRHDT and CDR2 FYEKMQ (reference sequence). Deletions cut 3 bases from V and 3 bases from J, with 12 bases between. CDR3 bases: TGTGCCAGCAGCTTGGGCGGAGGTATCTACGAGCAGTACTTC. Its translation is CASSLGGGIYEQYF.

The chain carries TRBV5-4 and TRBJ2-2; TRBD1 matches 7 bases. The CDR3 is made up of 13 amino acids. Germline V CDR1 and CDR2: SGHNT, YYREEE (reference sequence). V lost 3 bases and J lost 8; bases outside the gene matches: 4. The CDR3 nucleotides read TGTGCCAGCAGCTGGACAGGAGGAGGGGAGCTGTTTTTT. Its protein product is CASSWTGGGELFF.

This clonotype occurred many times. The chain couples TRBV4-2 to TRBJ2-7; tentatively, D is TRBD1 or TRBD2 (5 bases each). This CDR3 spans 16 amino acids. Trimming removed 1 base at V and 4 bases at J, with 17 bases between. CDR1 and CDR2 from the germline V gene are LGHNA and YNFKEQ. The CDR3 reads CASSQVATVEGYEQYF. The CDR3 nucleotides are TGTGCCAGCAGCCAAGTAGCGACCGTAGAGGGGTACGAGCAGTACTTC.

The gene calls are TRBV27 and TRBJ1-4, with D unclear. Germline CDR1 reads MNHEY; CDR2 reads SMNVEV (reference sequence). The CDR3 spans 15 residues. Trimming pared 3 bases from V and 2 bases from J, leaving 10 bases between. The CDR3, as DNA: TGTGCCAGCAGTTTTGGGCGGAGGACTAATGAAAAACTGTTTTTT. Its translation is CASSFGRRTNEKLFF.

The V gene is TRBV5-1, the J gene TRBJ2-7; no definite D call. The CDR3 has 12 amino acids. V was cut by 4 bases and J by 8 bases, with 13 bases left in between. Germline CDR1 and CDR2: SGHRS and YFSETQ. The DNA for the CDR3 is TGCGCCAGCAGCCCATCCGCCCGGAAGCAGTACTTC. Protein sequence: CASSPSARKQYF.

The V and J genes are TRBV15 and TRBJ2-7, with TRBD1 as a possible D gene (6 bases). The CDR3 is 15 residues long. Germline lookup yields CDR1 LNHNV and CDR2 YYDKDF (reference sequence). V was trimmed by 0 bases and J by 7 bases, leaving 16 bases between them. CDR3 DNA sequence: TGTGCCACCAGCAGAGAGGCAGGGGAGTCTTGGGAGCAGTACTTC. It is translated as CATSREAGESWEQYF.

This clonotype has just a few counts. An end of the junction does not agree with germline; a read error may underlie this. This chain connects TRBV15 to TRBJ1-1, with a possible D match to TRBD1 (6 bases). Germline CDR1 and CDR2: LNHNV and YYDKDF (reference sequence). The CDR3 spans 14 residues. The CDR3 reads CATSRDPEWGRDIF. In DNA form, the CDR3 reads TGTGCCACCAGCAGAGATCCCGAATGGGGGCGCGACATATTT.

This clonotype was detected only a few times. The chain links TRBV4-2 to TRBJ2-2, with TRBD2 matching 8 bases. The CDR3 loop spans 18 amino acids. Germline CDR1 is LGHNA and CDR2 is YNFKEQ. J lost 3 bases, V lost 4 bases, and 13 bases had no gene match. CDR3 residues: CASSRGLVSYGDTGELFF. The DNA of the CDR3 is TGTGCCAGCAGCCGGGGACTAGTCTCTTACGGGGACACCGGGGAGCTGTTTTTT.

This clonotype showed up just a few times. V gene TRBV12-3 or TRBV12-4 combines with J gene TRBJ1-6, with TRBD1 identical over 7 bases. The CDR3 has 18 amino acids. Germline trimming cut 3 bases from V and 4 bases from J; bases unmatched to any gene: 12. This CDR3 reads CASSFWGPTGPYNSPLHF. The CDR3 nucleotides read TGTGCCAGCAGTTTTTGGGGGCCGACAGGGCCTTATAATTCACCCCTCCACTTT.

The V gene is TRBV6-4, the J gene TRBJ1-5; 8 nucleotides line up with TRBD1. Per the germline V gene, CDR1 is MRHNA and CDR2 is SNTAGT. This CDR3 has 13 residues. V was clipped by 4 bases and J by 5 bases; unmatched bases: 1. CDR3 protein: CASSAGQDQPQHF. The CDR3 region has the DNA TGTGCCAGCAGTGCGGGACAGGATCAGCCCCAGCATTTT.

The gene calls are TRBV27 and TRBJ2-1; 8 nucleotides agree with TRBD2. CDR3 length: 17 residues. J was trimmed by 0 bases and V by 2 bases; bases with no gene match: 6. The germline V gene has CDR1 MNHEY and CDR2 SMNVEV (reference sequence). CDR3 coding DNA: TGTGCCAGCAGTTTAAGGCTAGCGGGCAACTCCTACAATGAGCAGTTCTTC. Translated, it gives CASSLRLAGNSYNEQFF.

This clonotype has only a few counts. V is TRBV5-1 and J is TRBJ2-2; TRBD2 agrees at 8 bases. This CDR3 region has 16 residues. The germline V gene encodes CDR1 SGHRS and CDR2 YFSETQ. Trimming took 0 bases from V and 4 from J; bases not matched to a gene: 5. CDR3 bases: TGCGCCAGCAGCTTGGCAGCGGGAGCCCGCACCGGGGAGCTGTTTTTT. It encodes CASSLAAGARTGELFF.

This CDR3 reads CASSSTKVSYNEQFF. The CDR3 bases are TGTGCCAGCAGTTCCACTAAGGTCTCCTACAATGAGCAGTTCTTC. The chain employs TRBV12-3 or TRBV12-4 and TRBJ2-1; unclear D gene. This CDR3 is built from 15 residues. The V end lost 4 bases, the J end lost 0 bases, and 10 bases lay between the germline ends.

The genes are TRBV12-3 or TRBV12-4 and TRBJ2-3, with 8 positions matching TRBD2. The CDR3 extends over 15 amino acids. V lost 6 bases to trimming and J lost 4 bases; unmatched junction nucleotides: 9. The CDR3 is CASSHAGAGADTQYF. The DNA of the CDR3 is TGTGCCAGCAGCCACGCGGGAGCGGGGGCAGATACGCAGTATTTT.

The V gene is TRBV28, the J gene TRBJ2-1, with 10 bases aligning to TRBD2. V gave up 6 bases and J gave up 0 bases; unmatched junction bases: 8. The CDR3 sequence is 17 residues long. The germline V gene encodes CDR1 MDHEN and CDR2 SYDVKM. CDR3 nucleotides: TGTGCCAGCAGGGAACTAGCGGGACTAAGCTCCTACAATGAGCAGTTCTTC. Its protein product is CASRELAGLSSYNEQFF.

The chain joins TRBV12-3 or TRBV12-4 to TRBJ2-1; D gene unclear. V lost 5 bases to trimming and J lost 10 bases, with 12 bases between them. This CDR3 is 12 amino acids long. The chain's CDR3 is CASSPRKGEQFF. The CDR3 DNA reads as TGTGCCAGCAGTCCGCGAAAGGGAGAGCAGTTCTTC.